Shown below are 23 T cell receptor beta chains from a single sample sequenced in a study of cytomegalovirus exposure and HLA in healthy donors. 13 Jbeta primers and 60 Vbeta primers were used for the PCR. Using immunoSEQ multiplex PCR, the repertoire was profiled, and TCRdb retains in-frame clones only, with some absent. Of tens of thousands of clones in the sample, 75% were seen once. Specimen: PBMCs. These receptors originate from a man in his 70s in good health and CMV-seronegative.

The V call is TRBV11-2, the J call TRBJ1-2; no reliable D call. V was shortened by 0 bases and J by 0 bases, with 8 bases between the two germline ends. This CDR3 contains 15 residues. Germline V gene lookup returns CDR1 SGHAT and CDR2 FQNNGV. The CDR3 sequence: CASSLEWPTNYGYTF. In DNA form, the CDR3 reads TGTGCCAGCAGCTTAGAGTGGCCAACTAACTATGGCTACACCTTC.

This chain connects TRBV7-6 to TRBJ1-4; 8 bases line up with TRBD1. This CDR3 is 15 amino acids long. After removal of 2 bases from V and 6 bases from J, the junction contained 5 bases not matched to a gene. The germline CDR1 and CDR2 sequences are SGHVS and FNYEAQ. This CDR3 is CASSLSGQVHEKLFF. For the CDR3, the DNA is TGTGCCAGCAGCTTATCGGGACAGGTCCATGAAAAACTGTTTTTT.

The CDR3 DNA is TGTGCCAGCAGCTTGGCCTCGGGCCCGGGGTTCAATTCACCCCTCCACTTT. Translated: CASSLASGPGFNSPLHF. The V gene is TRBV5-4, the J gene TRBJ1-6; no definite D call. This CDR3 has 17 residues. V was cut by 0 bases and J by 7 bases, with 17 bases left in between. The germline V gene has CDR1 SGHNT and CDR2 YYREEE (reference sequence).

This clone came up a few times. The chain is built from TRBV7-8 and TRBJ1-4; TRBD1 matches at 9 bases. The V gene end was trimmed by 5 bases and the J gene end by 8 bases; junction bases not matched to a gene: 9. The germline CDR1 and CDR2 sequences are SGHVS and FQNEAQ. The CDR3 has 15 amino acids. The DNA of the CDR3 is TGTGCCAGCAGCCCCTCCGGGACAGGGCAGGAAAAACTGTTTTTT. This gives the protein CASSPSGTGQEKLFF. Complete variable domain (other parts from reference TRBV7-8 and TRBJ1-4): GAGVSQSPRYKVAKRGQDVALRCDPISGHVSLFWYQQALGQGPEFLTYFQNEAQLDKSGLPSDRFFAERPEGSVSTLKIQRTQQEDSAVYLCASSPSGTGQEKLFFGSGTQLSVL.

About this clone itself: The junction and the germline gene differ at one end; a read error may be behind it. V gene TRBV9 combines with J gene TRBJ2-1, with 10 bases matching TRBD2. CDR3 size: 18 residues. Germline lookup yields CDR1 SGDLS and CDR2 YYNGEE. As DNA, the CDR3 is TGTGTCAGCAGCGTCCTAGCGGGGGCTGTTGGATCCTACAATGAGCAGTTCTTC. Translation: CVSSVLAGAVGSYNEQFF.

The sample holds a few counts of this clone. For the CDR3, the DNA is TGTGCCAGCAGACAGGGACTAGCGACTACCTACGAGCAGTACTTC. Translating it yields CASRQGLATTYEQYF. V and J are TRBV6-6 and TRBJ2-7, with 10 bases fitting TRBD2. V was pared by 6 bases and J by 2 bases, with 7 bases of the junction left unmatched. This CDR3 is built from 15 residues. Germline CDR1 MNHNY, CDR2 SVGAGI (reference sequence).

V usage is TRBV6-5 and J usage is TRBJ1-2, with a tentative D call TRBD1 (6 bases). The V and J ends lost 8 bases and 3 bases respectively, with 13 bases between them. Germline V gives CDR1 MNHEY, CDR2 SVGAGI. The CDR3 length is 13 residues. The CDR3 coding sequence is TGTGCCAGCCGCGGGGGGGCCCACTATGGCTACACCTTC. Its translation is CASRGGAHYGYTF.

The rearrangement uses TRBV7-2 and TRBJ2-2; D gene ambiguous. Deletions cut 5 bases from V and 4 bases from J, with 8 bases between. This CDR3 region has 13 residues. Germline loops: CDR1 SGHTA, CDR2 FQGNSA. The CDR3 loop reads CASSQTTTGELFF. CDR3 bases: TGTGCCAGCAGCCAAACAACCACCGGGGAGCTGTTTTTT.

This chain connects TRBV5-4 to TRBJ1-4; 10 bases are a match to TRBD1. In germline, CDR1 is SGHNT, CDR2 YYREEE (reference sequence). This CDR3 contains 14 residues. With 5 bases clipped from V and 8 bases from J, the junction kept 6 bases outside the gene matches. CDR3 residues: CASRRDRGGEKLFF. In DNA form, the CDR3 reads TGTGCCAGCAGAAGGGACAGGGGAGGCGAAAAACTGTTTTTT.

The table lists this clone with a count of one. The CDR3 DNA is TGTGCCAGCAGCTTAGCGGAGGAGTACACAGATACGCAGTATTTT. Its translation is CASSLAEEYTDTQYF. The chain links TRBV7-9 to TRBJ2-3; the D gene is possibly TRBD2 (5 bases). This CDR3 spans 15 amino acids. V was pared by 0 bases and J by 2 bases, with 9 bases between. Germline CDR1 is SEHNR and CDR2 is FQNEAQ (reference sequence).

The chain joins TRBV18 to TRBJ2-7; no clear D gene. Looked up from germline, CDR1 is KGHSH and CDR2 is LQKENI. The V gene lost 0 bases and the J gene lost 3 bases, with 9 bases spanning the gap. The CDR3 is made up of 14 amino acids. CDR3 region: CASSPPKSYYEQYF. CDR3 DNA: TGTGCCAGCTCACCACCAAAATCCTACTACGAGCAGTACTTC.

The gene calls are TRBV6-4 and TRBJ2-2; the D gene is possibly TRBD1 (5 bases). Trimming pared 4 bases from V and 5 bases from J, leaving 11 bases between. The V gene's germline CDR1 is MRHNA and CDR2 SNTAGT. The CDR3 is 14 residues long. The CDR3 reads CASSGQYGTGELFF. CDR3 nucleotide sequence: TGTGCCAGCAGTGGACAGTATGGTACCGGGGAGCTGTTTTTT.

The chain couples TRBV18 to TRBJ2-5; no clear D gene. Germline V gives CDR1 KGHSH, CDR2 LQKENI. The CDR3 sequence is 14 residues long. V was shortened by 0 bases and J by 5 bases, with 10 bases between the two germline ends. In DNA, the CDR3 is TGTGCCAGCTCACCACCCGGCAGGTCGGAGACCCAGTACTTC. The encoded protein is CASSPPGRSETQYF.

This chain connects TRBV5-1 to TRBJ2-7; the D gene is possibly TRBD1 (6 bases). Trimming pared 4 bases from V and 1 base from J, leaving 15 bases between. The CDR3 contains 15 residues. CDR1 SGHRS and CDR2 YFSETQ come from the germline V gene. CDR3 sequence reads: CASSPTAGVSYEQYF. The CDR3, as DNA: TGCGCCAGCAGCCCGACTGCAGGGGTTTCCTACGAGCAGTACTTC.

This chain links TRBV30 with TRBJ1-6; 12 nucleotides align to TRBD1. The CDR3 length is 14 residues. CDR1 is GTSNPN and CDR2 is SVGIG in the germline V gene (reference sequence). V shed 1 base and J 12 bases; nucleotides not matched to a gene: 4. The CDR3 sequence: CAWSEGTGGRPLHF. As DNA, the CDR3 is TGTGCCTGGAGTGAAGGGACAGGGGGCCGACCCCTCCACTTT.

The chain couples TRBV7-8 to TRBJ1-1; the match to TRBD1 covers 8 bases. The CDR3 is 15 amino acids. The germline CDR1 and CDR2 sequences are SGHVS and FQNEAQ. V lost 4 bases, J lost 4 bases, and 8 bases stayed unmatched. The CDR3 region is CASSYRDRLGTEAFF. The DNA for the CDR3 is TGTGCCAGCAGCTACCGGGACAGGTTAGGCACTGAAGCTTTCTTT.

This rearrangement joins TRBV2 to TRBJ2-4, with TRBD1 matching over 7 bases. CDR3 length: 11 residues. CDR1 is SNHLY, CDR2 FYNNEI, per germline. After removal of 4 bases from V and 9 bases from J, the junction contained 0 bases not matched to a gene. As DNA, the CDR3 is TGTGCCAGCAGTGGACAGGGCATTCAGTACTTC. It codes for CASSGQGIQYF. The entire variable domain, with the rest obtained from reference TRBV2 and TRBJ2-4, is as follows: EPEVTQTPSHQVTQMGQEVILRCVPISNHLYFYWYRQILGQKVEFLVSFYNNEISEKSEIFDDQFSVERPDGSNFTLKIRSTKLEDSAMYFCASSGQGIQYFGAGTRLSVL.

J is TRBJ1-2 and V is TRBV28; D is unresolved. The CDR3 consists of 12 residues. Germline V gene lookup returns CDR1 MDHEN and CDR2 SYDVKM. V dropped 10 bases and J dropped 8 bases, with 17 bases sitting between them. CDR3 sequence (DNA): TGTGCCACCCACGCCGGTGCCCTGGGCTACACCTTC. Encoded protein: CATHAGALGYTF.

The chain carries TRBV20-1 and TRBJ2-7, with unresolved D. With 3 bases removed from V and 5 bases from J, the gap between germline ends came to 8 bases. Per the germline V gene, CDR1 is DFQATT and CDR2 is SNEGSKA (reference sequence). CDR3 size: 11 residues. The CDR3 loop is CSASLGHEQYF. The CDR3, as DNA: TGCAGTGCTAGCCTAGGCCACGAGCAGTACTTC.

The chain employs TRBV6-1 and TRBJ1-4, with D uncertain. V lost 6 bases, J lost 2 bases, and 7 bases lay in between. Per germline, CDR1 MNHNS and CDR2 SASEGT. The CDR3 contains 13 residues. This CDR3 reads CASREWTNEKLFF. The CDR3 bases are TGTGCCAGCAGAGAGTGGACTAATGAAAAACTGTTTTTT.

The gene calls are TRBV30 and TRBJ2-3; 7 positions match TRBD2. This CDR3 region has 14 residues. J gave up 0 bases and V 6 bases, and 6 bases lay outside the gene matches. Germline loops: CDR1 GTSNPN, CDR2 SVGIG (reference sequence). The CDR3 is CACQAGTSTDTQYF. The CDR3 DNA is TGTGCCTGTCAAGCGGGAACTAGCACAGATACGCAGTATTTT.

This chain connects TRBV7-2 to TRBJ2-3; 8 bases map to TRBD1. This CDR3 spans 15 amino acids. Per germline, CDR1 SGHTA and CDR2 FQGNSA. The J segment lost 10 bases and the V segment lost 1 base, leaving 10 bases of the junction unmatched. The chain's CDR3 is CASSLEPGGRGAQYF. CDR3 nucleotide sequence: TGTGCCAGCAGCTTAGAGCCAGGGGGCAGAGGTGCGCAGTATTTT.

The rearrangement uses TRBV10-3 and TRBJ2-5, with TRBD2 as a possible D gene (6 bases). CDR1 is ENHRY, CDR2 SYGVKD, per germline. Trimming removed 8 bases from V and 4 bases from J, with 23 bases in between. The CDR3 is 16 amino acids. The CDR3 DNA reads TGTGCCATCGGAGAGGGATGGCAGGGAGGCGGAGAGACCCAGTACTTC. Amino acids: CAIGEGWQGGGETQYF.